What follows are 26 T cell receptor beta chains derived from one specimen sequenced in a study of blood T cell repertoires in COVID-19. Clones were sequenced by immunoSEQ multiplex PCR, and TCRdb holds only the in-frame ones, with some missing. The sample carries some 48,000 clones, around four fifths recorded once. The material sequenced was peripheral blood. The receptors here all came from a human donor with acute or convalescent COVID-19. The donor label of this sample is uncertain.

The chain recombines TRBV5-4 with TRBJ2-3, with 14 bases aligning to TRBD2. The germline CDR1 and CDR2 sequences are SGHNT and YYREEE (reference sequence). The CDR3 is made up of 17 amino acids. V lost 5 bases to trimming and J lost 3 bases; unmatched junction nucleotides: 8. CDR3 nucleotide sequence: TGTGCCAGCAGACCGGGACTAGCGGGAGTAGGGACAGATACGCAGTATTTT. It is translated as CASRPGLAGVGTDTQYF.

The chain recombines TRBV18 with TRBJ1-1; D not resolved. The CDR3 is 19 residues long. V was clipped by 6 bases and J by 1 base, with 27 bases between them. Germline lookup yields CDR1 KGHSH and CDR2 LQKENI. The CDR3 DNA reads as TGTGCCAGCTCTCCCAGGACTCCGAACATTTTTTCGACGAACACTGAAGCTTTCTTT. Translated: CASSPRTPNIFSTNTEAFF.

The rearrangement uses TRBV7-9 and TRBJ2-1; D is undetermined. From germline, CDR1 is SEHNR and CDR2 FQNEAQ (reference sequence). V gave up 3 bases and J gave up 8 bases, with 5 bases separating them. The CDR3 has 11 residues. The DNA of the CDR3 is TGTGCCAGCAGCTTTACAGATGAGCAGTTCTTC. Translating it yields CASSFTDEQFF.

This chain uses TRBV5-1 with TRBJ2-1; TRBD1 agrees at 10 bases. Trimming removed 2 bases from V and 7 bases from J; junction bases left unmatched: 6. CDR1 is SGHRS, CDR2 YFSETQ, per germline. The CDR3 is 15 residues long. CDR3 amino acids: CASSFGTGEKNEQFF. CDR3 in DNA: TGCGCCAGCAGCTTTGGGACAGGGGAGAAGAATGAGCAGTTCTTC.

CDR3 nucleotides: TGTGCCAGCAGCCAAGAGACACAGGGGGCTACAGGCTACACCTTC. As protein: CASSQETQGATGYTF. The rearrangement uses TRBV6-6 and TRBJ1-2; 9 bases agree with TRBD1. CDR3 length equals 15 residues. CDR1 and CDR2 (germline): MNHNY, SVGAGI (reference sequence). After removal of 6 bases from V and 8 bases from J, the junction contained 13 bases not matched to a gene.

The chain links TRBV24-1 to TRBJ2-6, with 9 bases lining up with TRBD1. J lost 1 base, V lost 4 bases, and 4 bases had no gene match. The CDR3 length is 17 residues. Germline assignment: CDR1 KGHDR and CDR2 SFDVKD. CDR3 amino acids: CATSDRQGVSGANVLTF. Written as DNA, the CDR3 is TGTGCCACCAGTGACCGACAGGGGGTTTCTGGGGCCAACGTCCTGACTTTC.

The CDR3 here is CASSEALQGAGYGYTF. CDR3 DNA: TGTGCCAGCAGTGAAGCGCTTCAGGGGGCGGGCTATGGCTACACCTTC. The V and J genes are TRBV2 and TRBJ1-2; TRBD1 aligns across 8 bases. Germline loops: CDR1 SNHLY, CDR2 FYNNEI. This CDR3 contains 16 residues. Trimming took 0 bases from V and 4 from J; bases not matched to a gene: 7.

The CDR3 sequence is CASSQITGNLAAGYTF. The CDR3 DNA is TGTGCCAGCAGCCAAATAACAGGGAATCTCGCGGCTGGCTACACCTTC. The chain is built from TRBV14 and TRBJ1-2; D is possibly TRBD1 (6 bases). V lost 2 bases and J 7 bases, leaving 20 bases between the germline ends. Germline V gene lookup returns CDR1 SGHDN and CDR2 FVKESK. There are 16 residues in the CDR3.

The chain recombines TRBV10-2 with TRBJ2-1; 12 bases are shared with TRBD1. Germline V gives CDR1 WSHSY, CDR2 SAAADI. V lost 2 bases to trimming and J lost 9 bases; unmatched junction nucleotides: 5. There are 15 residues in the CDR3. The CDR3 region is CASSEGDRGHGEQFF. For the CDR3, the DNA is TGCGCCAGCAGTGAGGGGGACAGGGGGCACGGTGAGCAGTTCTTC.

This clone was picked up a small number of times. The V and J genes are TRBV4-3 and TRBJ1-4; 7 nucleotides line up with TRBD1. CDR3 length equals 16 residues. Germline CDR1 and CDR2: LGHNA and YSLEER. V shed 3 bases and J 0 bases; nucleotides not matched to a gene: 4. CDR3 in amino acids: CASSQTGPATNEKLFF. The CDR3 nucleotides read TGCGCCAGCAGCCAGACAGGGCCAGCAACTAATGAAAAACTGTTTTTT.

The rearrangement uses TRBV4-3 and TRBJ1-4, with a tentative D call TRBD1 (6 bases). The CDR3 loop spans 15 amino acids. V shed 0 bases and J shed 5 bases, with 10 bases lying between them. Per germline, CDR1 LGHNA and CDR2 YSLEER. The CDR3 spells CASSQDRTENEKLFF. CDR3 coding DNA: TGCGCCAGCAGCCAAGATAGGACAGAGAATGAAAAACTGTTTTTT.

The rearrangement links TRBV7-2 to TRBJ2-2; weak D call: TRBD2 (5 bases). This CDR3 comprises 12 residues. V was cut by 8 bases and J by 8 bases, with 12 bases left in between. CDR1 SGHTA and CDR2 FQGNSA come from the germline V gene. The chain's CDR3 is CASDTSLGELFF. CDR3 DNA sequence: TGTGCCAGCGATACTAGTCTAGGGGAGCTGTTTTTT.

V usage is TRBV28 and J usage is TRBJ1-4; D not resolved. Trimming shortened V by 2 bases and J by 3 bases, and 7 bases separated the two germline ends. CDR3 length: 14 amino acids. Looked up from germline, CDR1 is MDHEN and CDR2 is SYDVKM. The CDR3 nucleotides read TGTGCCAGCAGTTTAACGGGTGCTAATGAAAAACTGTTTTTT. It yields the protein CASSLTGANEKLFF.

The CDR3 DNA sequence: TGTGCCAGCACCCCCCCCGGGACAGAAGCTTTCTTT. The encoded protein is CASTPPGTEAFF. The genes are TRBV6-5 and TRBJ1-1, with D possibly being TRBD1 (6 bases). The CDR3 contains 12 residues. Germline V gene data show CDR1 as MNHEY and CDR2 as SVGAGI. V was clipped by 7 bases and J by 8 bases, with 14 bases between them.

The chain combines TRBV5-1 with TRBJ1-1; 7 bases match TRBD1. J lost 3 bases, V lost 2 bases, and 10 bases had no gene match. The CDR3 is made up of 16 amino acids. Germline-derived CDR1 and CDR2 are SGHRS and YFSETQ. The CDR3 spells CASSLGPQGEYTEAFF. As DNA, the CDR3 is TGCGCCAGCAGCTTAGGACCCCAGGGGGAGTACACTGAAGCTTTCTTT.

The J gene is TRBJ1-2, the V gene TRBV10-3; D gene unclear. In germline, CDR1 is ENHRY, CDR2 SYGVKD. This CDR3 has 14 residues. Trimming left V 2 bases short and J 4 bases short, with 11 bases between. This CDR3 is CAISEEAALYGYTF. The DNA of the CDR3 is TGTGCCATCAGTGAGGAGGCAGCCCTCTATGGCTACACCTTC.

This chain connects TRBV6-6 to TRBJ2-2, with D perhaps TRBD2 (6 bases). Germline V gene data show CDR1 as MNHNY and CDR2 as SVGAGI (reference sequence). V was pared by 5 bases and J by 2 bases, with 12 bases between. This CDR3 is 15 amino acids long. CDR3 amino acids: CASSAGSGNTGELFF. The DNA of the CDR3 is TGTGCCAGCAGTGCCGGTAGCGGAAACACCGGGGAGCTGTTTTTT.

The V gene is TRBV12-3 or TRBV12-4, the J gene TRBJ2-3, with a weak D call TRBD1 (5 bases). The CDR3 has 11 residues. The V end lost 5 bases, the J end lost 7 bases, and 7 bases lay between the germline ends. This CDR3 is CASSRGYTQYF. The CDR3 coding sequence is TGTGCCAGCAGTAGGGGATATACGCAGTATTTT.

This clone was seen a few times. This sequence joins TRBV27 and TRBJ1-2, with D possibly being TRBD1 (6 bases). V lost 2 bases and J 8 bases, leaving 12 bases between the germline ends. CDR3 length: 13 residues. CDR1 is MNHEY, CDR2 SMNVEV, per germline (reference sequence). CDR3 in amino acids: CASSLIQGHGYTF. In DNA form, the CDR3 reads TGTGCCAGCAGTTTAATACAGGGCCACGGCTACACCTTC.

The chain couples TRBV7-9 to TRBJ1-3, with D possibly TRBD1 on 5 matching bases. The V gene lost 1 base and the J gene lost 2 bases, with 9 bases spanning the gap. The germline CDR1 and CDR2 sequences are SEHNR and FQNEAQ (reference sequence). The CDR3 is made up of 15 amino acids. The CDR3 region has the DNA TGTGCCAGCAGCTTAGAGGGGAGGGCTGGAAACACCATATATTTT. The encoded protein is CASSLEGRAGNTIYF.

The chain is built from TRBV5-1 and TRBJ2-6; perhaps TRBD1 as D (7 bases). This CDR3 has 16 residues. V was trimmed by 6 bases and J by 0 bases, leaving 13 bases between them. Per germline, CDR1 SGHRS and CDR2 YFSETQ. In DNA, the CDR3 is TGCGCCAGCATCCCAGGGGGGAACTCTGGGGCCAACGTCCTGACTTTC. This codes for CASIPGGNSGANVLTF.

The CDR3: CSVEMYYEQYF. The CDR3 DNA sequence: TGCAGCGTTGAAATGTATTACGAGCAGTACTTC. V and J are TRBV29-1 and TRBJ2-7, with unresolved D. The CDR3 totals 11 residues. Germline lookup yields CDR1 SQVTM and CDR2 ANQGSEA. V was cut by 2 bases and J by 4 bases, with 6 bases left in between.

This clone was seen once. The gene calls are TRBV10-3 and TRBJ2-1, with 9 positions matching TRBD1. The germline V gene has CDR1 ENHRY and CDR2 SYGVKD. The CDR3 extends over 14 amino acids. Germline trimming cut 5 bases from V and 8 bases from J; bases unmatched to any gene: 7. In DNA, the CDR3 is TGTGCCATCAGTACGGGACAGGGAAGCGATGAGCAGTTCTTC. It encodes CAISTGQGSDEQFF.

The chain's CDR3 is CASSPLRGDIRNYGYTF. CDR3 coding DNA: TGTGCCAGCAGCCCACTCAGGGGGGATATCCGAAACTATGGCTACACCTTC. The J gene is TRBJ1-2, the V gene TRBV7-2; TRBD1 aligns across 7 bases. Germline CDR1 and CDR2: SGHTA and FQGNSA. Losses at the gene ends were 5 bases for V and 2 bases for J; bases not matched to a gene: 14. The CDR3 loop spans 17 amino acids. The full variable domain, rest sourced from reference TRBV7-2 and TRBJ1-2, is GAGVSQSPSNKVTEKGKDVELRCDPISGHTALYWYRQSLGQGLEFLIYFQGNSAPDKSGLPSDRFSAERTGGSVSTLTIQRTQQEDSAVYLCASSPLRGDIRNYGYTFGSGTRLTVV.

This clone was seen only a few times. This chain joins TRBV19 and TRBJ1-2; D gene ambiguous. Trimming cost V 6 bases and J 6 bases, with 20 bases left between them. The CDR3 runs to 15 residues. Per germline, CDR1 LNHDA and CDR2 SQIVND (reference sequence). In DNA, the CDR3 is TGTGCCAGTAGCCGTCCTCTGGCCGTAGCCCATGGCTACACCTTC. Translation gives CASSRPLAVAHGYTF.

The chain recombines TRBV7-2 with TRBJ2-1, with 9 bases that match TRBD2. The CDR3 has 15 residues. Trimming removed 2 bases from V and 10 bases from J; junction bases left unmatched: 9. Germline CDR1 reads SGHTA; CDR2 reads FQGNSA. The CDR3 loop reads CASSLKREALREQFF. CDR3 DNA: TGTGCCAGCAGCTTAAAGCGGGAGGCCCTAAGGGAGCAGTTCTTC.